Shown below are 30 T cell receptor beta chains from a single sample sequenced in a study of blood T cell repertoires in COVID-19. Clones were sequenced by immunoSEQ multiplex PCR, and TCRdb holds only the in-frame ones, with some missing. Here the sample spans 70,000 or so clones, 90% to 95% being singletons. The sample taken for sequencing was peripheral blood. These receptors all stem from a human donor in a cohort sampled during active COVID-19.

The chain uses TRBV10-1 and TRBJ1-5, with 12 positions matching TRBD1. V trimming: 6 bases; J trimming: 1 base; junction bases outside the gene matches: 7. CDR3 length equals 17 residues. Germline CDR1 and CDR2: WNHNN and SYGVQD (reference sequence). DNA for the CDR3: TGCGCCAGCAGATGGGACAGGGGGCTACGCAGCAATCAGCCCCAGCATTTT. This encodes CASRWDRGLRSNQPQHF.

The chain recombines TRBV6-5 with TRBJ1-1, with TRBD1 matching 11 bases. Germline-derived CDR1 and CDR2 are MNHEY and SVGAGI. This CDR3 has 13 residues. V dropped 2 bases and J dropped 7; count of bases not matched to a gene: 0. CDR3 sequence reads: CASSYGTGGEAFF. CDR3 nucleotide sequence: TGTGCCAGCAGTTACGGGACAGGGGGTGAAGCTTTCTTT.

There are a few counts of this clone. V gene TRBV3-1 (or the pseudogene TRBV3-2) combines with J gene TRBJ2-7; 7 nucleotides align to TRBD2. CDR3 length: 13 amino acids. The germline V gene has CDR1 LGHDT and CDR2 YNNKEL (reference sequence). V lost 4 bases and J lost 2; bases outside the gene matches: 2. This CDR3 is CASSRLAAYEQYF. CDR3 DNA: TGTGCCAGCAGCCGACTAGCTGCCTACGAGCAGTACTTC.

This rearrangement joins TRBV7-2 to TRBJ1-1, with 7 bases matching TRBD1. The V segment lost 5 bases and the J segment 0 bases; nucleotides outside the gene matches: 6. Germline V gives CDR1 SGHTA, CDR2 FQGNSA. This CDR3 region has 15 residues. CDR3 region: CASSPPTGLNTEAFF. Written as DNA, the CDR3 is TGTGCCAGCAGCCCCCCGACAGGGCTGAACACTGAAGCTTTCTTT.

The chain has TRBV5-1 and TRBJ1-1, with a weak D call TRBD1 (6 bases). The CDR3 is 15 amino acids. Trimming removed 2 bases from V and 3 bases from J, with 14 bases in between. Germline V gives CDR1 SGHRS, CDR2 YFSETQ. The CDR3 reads CASSLQGPGDTEAFF. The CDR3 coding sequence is TGCGCCAGCAGCTTACAGGGCCCCGGGGACACTGAAGCTTTCTTT.

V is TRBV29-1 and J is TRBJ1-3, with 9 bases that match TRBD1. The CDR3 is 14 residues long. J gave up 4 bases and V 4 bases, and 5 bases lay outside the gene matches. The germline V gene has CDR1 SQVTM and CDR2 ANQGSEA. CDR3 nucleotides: TGCAGCGTTGTAAAAGGACAGGGGGGAAACACCATATATTTT. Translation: CSVVKGQGGNTIYF.

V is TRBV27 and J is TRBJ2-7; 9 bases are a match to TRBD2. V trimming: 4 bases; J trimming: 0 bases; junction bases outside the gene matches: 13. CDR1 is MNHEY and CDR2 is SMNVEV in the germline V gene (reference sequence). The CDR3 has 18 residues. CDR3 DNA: TGTGCCAGCAGTTCACGCATTCTGGCGGGGGGGCCCTCCTACGAGCAGTACTTC. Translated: CASSSRILAGGPSYEQYF.

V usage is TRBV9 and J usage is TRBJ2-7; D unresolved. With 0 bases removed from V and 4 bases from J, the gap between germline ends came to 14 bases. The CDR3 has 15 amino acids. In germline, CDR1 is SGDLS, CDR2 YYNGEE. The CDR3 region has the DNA TGTGCCAGCAGCGTAGATGGCCCTTCGGGTTACGAGCAGTACTTC. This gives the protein CASSVDGPSGYEQYF.

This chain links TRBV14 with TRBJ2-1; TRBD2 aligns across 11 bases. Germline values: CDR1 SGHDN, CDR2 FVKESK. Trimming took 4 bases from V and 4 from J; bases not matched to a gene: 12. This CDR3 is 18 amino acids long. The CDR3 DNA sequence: TGTGCCAGCAGCCTAACTAGCGGGGGCCGAACTACATACAATGAGCAGTTCTTC. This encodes CASSLTSGGRTTYNEQFF.

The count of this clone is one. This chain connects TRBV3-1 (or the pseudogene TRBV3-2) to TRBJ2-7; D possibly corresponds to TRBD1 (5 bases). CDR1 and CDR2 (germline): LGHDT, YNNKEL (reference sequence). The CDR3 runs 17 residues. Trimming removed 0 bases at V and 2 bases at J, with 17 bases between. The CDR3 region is CASSQDRGRGIPYEQYF. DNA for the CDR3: TGTGCCAGCAGCCAAGATCGAGGAAGGGGCATCCCCTACGAGCAGTACTTC.

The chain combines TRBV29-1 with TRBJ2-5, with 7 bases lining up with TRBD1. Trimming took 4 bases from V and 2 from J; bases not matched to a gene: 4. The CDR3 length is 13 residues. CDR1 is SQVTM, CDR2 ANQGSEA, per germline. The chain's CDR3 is CSVVRQGQETQYF. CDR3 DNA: TGCAGCGTTGTTAGACAGGGACAAGAGACCCAGTACTTC.

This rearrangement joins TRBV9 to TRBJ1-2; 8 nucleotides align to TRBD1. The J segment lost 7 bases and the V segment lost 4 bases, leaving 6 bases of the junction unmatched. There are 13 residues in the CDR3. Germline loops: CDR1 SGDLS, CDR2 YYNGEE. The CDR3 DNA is TGTGCCAGCAGCCCCCAGGGGGCGGGTGGCTACACCTTC. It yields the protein CASSPQGAGGYTF.

This CDR3 reads CASSLELAGQGTYEQYF. In nucleotides, the CDR3 is TGTGCCAGCAGCTTAGAATTGGCTGGACAGGGGACCTACGAGCAGTACTTC. The chain combines TRBV11-2 with TRBJ2-7; the match to TRBD1 covers 9 bases. This CDR3 has 17 amino acids. V shed 0 bases, J shed 2 bases, and the junction held 8 bases outside the gene matches. Germline lookup yields CDR1 SGHAT and CDR2 FQNNGV.

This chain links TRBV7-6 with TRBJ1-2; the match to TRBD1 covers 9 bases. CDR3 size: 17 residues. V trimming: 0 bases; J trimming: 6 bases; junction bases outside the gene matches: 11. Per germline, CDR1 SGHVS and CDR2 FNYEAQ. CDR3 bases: TGTGCCAGCAGCTTAGCTAGGACAGGGGAGGATTCGGATGGCTACACCTTC. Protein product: CASSLARTGEDSDGYTF.

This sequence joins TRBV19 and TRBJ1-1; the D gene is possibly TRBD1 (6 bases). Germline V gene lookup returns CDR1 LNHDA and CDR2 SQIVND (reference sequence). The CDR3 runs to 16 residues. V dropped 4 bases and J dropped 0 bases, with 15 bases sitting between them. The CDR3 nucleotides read TGTGCCAGTAGTACCCAACAGGGAGCAGTGAACACTGAAGCTTTCTTT. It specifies CASSTQQGAVNTEAFF.

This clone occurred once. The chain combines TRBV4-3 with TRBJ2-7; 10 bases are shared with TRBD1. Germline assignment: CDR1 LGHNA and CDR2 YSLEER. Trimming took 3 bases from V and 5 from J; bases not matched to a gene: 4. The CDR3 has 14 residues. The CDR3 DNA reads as TGCGCCAGCAGCCACGGGACAGGGGACAACGAGCAGTACTTC. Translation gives CASSHGTGDNEQYF.

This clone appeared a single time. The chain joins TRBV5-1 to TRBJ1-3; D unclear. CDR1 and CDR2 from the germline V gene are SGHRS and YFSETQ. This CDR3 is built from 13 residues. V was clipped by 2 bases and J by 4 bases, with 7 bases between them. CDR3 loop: CASSLQPGNTIYF. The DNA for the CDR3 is TGCGCCAGCAGCTTACAGCCAGGAAACACCATATATTTT.

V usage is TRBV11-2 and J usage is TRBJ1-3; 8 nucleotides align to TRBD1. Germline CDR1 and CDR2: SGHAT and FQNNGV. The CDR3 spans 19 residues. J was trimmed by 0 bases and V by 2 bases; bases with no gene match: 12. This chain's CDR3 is CASSLLTPYTGGSGNTIYF. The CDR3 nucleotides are TGTGCCAGCAGCTTACTGACCCCCTATACAGGGGGCTCTGGAAACACCATATATTTT.

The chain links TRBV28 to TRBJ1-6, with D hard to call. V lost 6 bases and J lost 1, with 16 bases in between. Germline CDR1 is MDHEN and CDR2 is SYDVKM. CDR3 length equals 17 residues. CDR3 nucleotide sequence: TGTGCCAGCAGACCCCCCGTTCGGTCGTCCTATAATTCACCCCTCCACTTT. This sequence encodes CASRPPVRSSYNSPLHF.

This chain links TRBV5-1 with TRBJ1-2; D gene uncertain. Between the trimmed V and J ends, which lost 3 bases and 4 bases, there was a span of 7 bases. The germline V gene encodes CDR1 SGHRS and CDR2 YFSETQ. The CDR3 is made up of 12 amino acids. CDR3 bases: TGCGCCAGCAGCTCCAGTGTCTATGGCTACACCTTC. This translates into CASSSSVYGYTF.

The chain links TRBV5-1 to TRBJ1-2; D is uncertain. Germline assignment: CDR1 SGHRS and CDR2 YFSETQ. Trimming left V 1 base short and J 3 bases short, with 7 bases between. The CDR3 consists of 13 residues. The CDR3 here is CASSLRGDYGYTF. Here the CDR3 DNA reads TGCGCCAGCAGCTTGCGGGGAGACTATGGCTACACCTTC.

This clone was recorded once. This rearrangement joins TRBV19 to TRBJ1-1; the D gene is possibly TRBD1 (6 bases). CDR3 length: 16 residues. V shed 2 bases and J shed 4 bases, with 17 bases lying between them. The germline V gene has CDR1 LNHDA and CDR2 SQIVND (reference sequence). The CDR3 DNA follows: TGTGCCAGTAGTATAAGGGGGACGGGGGGCTCCACTGAAGCTTTCTTT. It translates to CASSIRGTGGSTEAFF.

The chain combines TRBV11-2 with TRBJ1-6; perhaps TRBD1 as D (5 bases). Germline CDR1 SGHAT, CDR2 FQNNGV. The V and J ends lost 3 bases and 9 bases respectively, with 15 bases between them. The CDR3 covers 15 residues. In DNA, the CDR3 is TGTGCCAGCAGCTTGAGTGGCAGGGATGGTTCACCCCTCCACTTT. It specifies CASSLSGRDGSPLHF. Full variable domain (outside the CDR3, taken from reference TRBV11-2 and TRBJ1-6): EAGVAQSPRYKIIEKRQSVAFWCNPISGHATLYWYQQILGQGPKLLIQFQNNGVVDDSQLPKDRFSAERLKGVDSTLKIQPAKLEDSAVYLCASSLSGRDGSPLHFGNGTRLTVT.

For the CDR3, the DNA is TGTGCCAGCAGCTTAGAGAGGGGGAGCTCCTACAATGAGCAGTTCTTC. It translates to CASSLERGSSYNEQFF. This sequence joins TRBV11-2 and TRBJ2-1; a possible D gene is TRBD1 (6 bases). Germline V CDR1 and CDR2: SGHAT, FQNNGV. V lost 0 bases and J 0 bases, leaving 9 bases between the germline ends. This CDR3 comprises 16 residues.

In DNA form, the CDR3 reads TGTGCCAGCAGTTTATCGTCCCCGGGACAGGGAATTCACGAGCAGTACTTC. This sequence encodes CASSLSSPGQGIHEQYF. V is TRBV27 and J is TRBJ2-7; 9 positions agree with TRBD1. This CDR3 is built from 17 residues. CDR1 is MNHEY, CDR2 SMNVEV, per germline (reference sequence). V was pared by 0 bases and J by 5 bases, with 11 bases of the junction left unmatched.

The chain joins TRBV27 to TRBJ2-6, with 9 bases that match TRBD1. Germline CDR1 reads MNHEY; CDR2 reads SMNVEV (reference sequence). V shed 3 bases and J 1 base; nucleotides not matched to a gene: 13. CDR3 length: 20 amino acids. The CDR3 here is CASSFWGPGQGQSGANVLTF. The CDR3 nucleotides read TGTGCCAGCAGTTTTTGGGGGCCGGGACAGGGCCAATCTGGGGCCAACGTCCTGACTTTC.

CDR3 DNA sequence: TGCGCCAGCAGTGACCCAGGGGAAAAGCGCGAGCAGTACTTC. This encodes CASSDPGEKREQYF. The V and J genes are TRBV10-2 and TRBJ2-7, with a possible D match to TRBD1 (6 bases). Deletions cut 3 bases from V and 6 bases from J, with 15 bases between. This CDR3 contains 14 residues. The V gene's germline CDR1 is WSHSY and CDR2 SAAADI.

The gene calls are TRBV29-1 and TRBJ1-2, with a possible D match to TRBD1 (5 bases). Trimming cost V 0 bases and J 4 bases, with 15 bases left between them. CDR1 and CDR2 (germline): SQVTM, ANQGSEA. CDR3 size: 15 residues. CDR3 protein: CSVEDGVRASYGYTF. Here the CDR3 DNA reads TGCAGCGTTGAAGATGGTGTCAGGGCAAGCTATGGCTACACCTTC.

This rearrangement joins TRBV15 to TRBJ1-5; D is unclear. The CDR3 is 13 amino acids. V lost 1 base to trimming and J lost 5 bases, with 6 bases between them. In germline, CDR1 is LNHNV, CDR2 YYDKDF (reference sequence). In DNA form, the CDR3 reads TGTGCCACCAGCAGAGTCCTCTATCAGCCCCAGCATTTT. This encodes CATSRVLYQPQHF. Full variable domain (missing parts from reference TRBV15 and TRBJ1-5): DAMVIQNPRYQVTQFGKPVTLSCSQTLNHNVMYWYQQKSSQAPKLLFHYYDKDFNNEADTPDNFQSRRPNTSFCFLDIRSPGLGDTAMYLCATSRVLYQPQHFGDGTRLSIL.

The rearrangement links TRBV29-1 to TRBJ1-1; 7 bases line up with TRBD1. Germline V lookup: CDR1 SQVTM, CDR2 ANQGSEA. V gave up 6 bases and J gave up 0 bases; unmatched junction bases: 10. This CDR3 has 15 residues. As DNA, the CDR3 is TGCAGCGTAGATGACAGGGTAGGGGTGAACACTGAAGCTTTCTTT. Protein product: CSVDDRVGVNTEAFF. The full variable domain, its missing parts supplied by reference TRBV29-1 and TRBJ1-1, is SAVISQKPSRDICQRGTSLTIQCQVDSQVTMMFWYRQQPGQSLTLIATANQGSEATYESGFVIDKFPISRPNLTFSTLTVSNMSPEDSSIYLCSVDDRVGVNTEAFFGQGTRLTVV.